These 24 T cell receptor beta chains originate from one sample sequenced in a study of blood T cells in healthy people across ages. Through a sample-barcoded 5' primer and a J-beta primer mix, a second PCR was run for roughly 7 to 12 cycles. Each CDR3 protein gets one entry after TCRdb re-called the 5' RACE reads with MiXCR. The table lists 890,000 or so distinct CDR3 sequences, approximately 65% of them singletons, with around a quarter in the top ten. Sequencing was performed on blood. The source of these receptors is a man younger than 45 in good health.

Of note for this clonotype: At one boundary the junction diverges from the germline segment, which might be a read error. The chain joins TRBV27 to TRBJ1-1; D gene uncertain. The CDR3 covers 19 residues. Per the germline V gene, CDR1 is MNHEY and CDR2 is SMNVEV (reference sequence). As DNA, the CDR3 is TGTGCCGGCAGTTTATCTTACCACTCCCTCGGCGAGGCGAACACTGAAGCTTTCTTT. Amino acid sequence: CAGSLSYHSLGEANTEAFF.

The chain links TRBV7-8 to TRBJ2-1, with D perhaps assigned TRBD1 or TRBD2 (5 bases each). Trimming removed 0 bases from V and 10 bases from J, with 19 bases in between. The CDR3 loop spans 16 amino acids. CDR1 and CDR2 from the germline V gene are SGHVS and FQNEAQ. The CDR3 protein is CASSLASTGTTYEQFF. CDR3 sequence (DNA): TGTGCCAGCAGCTTAGCGTCGACGGGGACGACCTACGAGCAGTTCTTC.

Comment on this clonotype: The junction departs from germline at one end; a sequencing error may be responsible. V is TRBV12-3 or TRBV12-4 and J is TRBJ2-7; D remains ambiguous. There are 13 residues in the CDR3. The CDR3 protein is CASSSRTRNERYF. CDR3 nucleotide sequence: TGTGCCAGCAGTTCCAGGACCCGTAACGAGCGGTACTTC.

This chain uses TRBV3-1 with TRBJ1-1; 7 bases align to TRBD1. The J segment lost 7 bases and the V segment lost 5 bases, leaving 4 bases of the junction unmatched. The germline V gene encodes CDR1 LGHDT and CDR2 YNNKEL (reference sequence). The length of the CDR3 is 12 residues. CDR3 loop: CASSAQGIEAFF. CDR3 bases: TGTGCCAGCAGCGCACAGGGGATTGAAGCTTTCTTT.

V and J are TRBV4-2 and TRBJ2-1; TRBD1 agrees at 7 bases. CDR3 length equals 16 residues. Germline CDR1 is LGHNA and CDR2 is YNFKEQ. V shed 0 bases, J shed 3 bases, and the junction held 5 bases outside the gene matches. The CDR3 DNA reads as TGTGCCAGCAGCCAAGAAATGGGACAGAACTACAATGAGCAGTTCTTC. This codes for CASSQEMGQNYNEQFF.

Only one count was recorded for this clonotype. The chain combines TRBV28 with TRBJ2-7, with D possibly being TRBD1 (7 bases). Trimming left V 6 bases short and J 3 bases short, with 18 bases between. This CDR3 spans 15 amino acids. In germline, CDR1 is MDHEN, CDR2 SYDVKM. CDR3: CASRPGTAGYYEQYF. In nucleotides, the CDR3 is TGTGCCAGCAGACCCGGGACAGCGGGCTACTACGAGCAGTACTTC.

This chain uses TRBV4-3 with TRBJ2-7, with D possibly TRBD1 on 5 matching bases. V was cut by 2 bases and J by 0 bases, with 8 bases left in between. The CDR3 consists of 14 residues. CDR1 is LGHNA, CDR2 YSLEER, per germline. CDR3 sequence: CASSQSRGSYEQYF. The CDR3 DNA reads TGCGCCAGCAGCCAATCTAGGGGCTCCTACGAGCAGTACTTC.

This clonotype occurred many times. V usage is TRBV7-2 and J usage is TRBJ1-2; the D gene is possibly TRBD1 (5 bases). Looked up from germline, CDR1 is SGHTA and CDR2 is FQGNSA. V lost 1 base to trimming and J lost 0 bases, with 9 bases between them. The CDR3 loop spans 15 amino acids. CDR3 sequence reads: CASSLVAGSNYGYTF. Written as DNA, the CDR3 is TGTGCCAGCAGCTTAGTCGCAGGGTCTAACTATGGCTACACCTTC.

The chain recombines TRBV6-5 with TRBJ2-5, with 9 bases identical to TRBD2. The V gene's germline CDR1 is MNHEY and CDR2 SVGAGI. With V trimmed by 7 bases and J by 3 bases, 6 bases remained unmatched. The CDR3 consists of 14 residues. The CDR3 loop is CASKSAGGKETQYF. CDR3 sequence (DNA): TGTGCCAGCAAGTCAGCGGGGGGAAAAGAGACCCAGTACTTC.

This clonotype has just a few counts. The chain employs TRBV29-1 and TRBJ1-4; the D gene is possibly TRBD1 (6 bases). CDR3 size: 14 residues. The germline V and J ends were trimmed by 2 bases and 5 bases, with 12 bases remaining between them. Germline CDR1 reads SQVTM; CDR2 reads ANQGSEA. CDR3 bases: TGCAGCGTTGAAAGAGGGGGGAGGAATGAAAAACTGTTTTTT. Translated, it gives CSVERGGRNEKLFF.

This clonotype showed up many times. The rearrangement joins TRBV4-3 to TRBJ2-3, with D tentatively TRBD2 (5 bases). Between the trimmed V and J ends, which lost 4 bases and 5 bases, there was a span of 10 bases. Germline CDR1 reads LGHNA; CDR2 reads YSLEER. This CDR3 has 13 amino acids. CDR3 sequence (DNA): TGCGCCAGCAGCCCGCGACGGGAAGATACGCAGTATTTT. It yields the protein CASSPRREDTQYF.

This chain connects TRBV20-1 to TRBJ2-1; 10 bases line up with TRBD2. The CDR3 is 15 residues long. Germline loops: CDR1 DFQATT, CDR2 SNEGSKA (reference sequence). J lost 8 bases, V lost 5 bases, and 12 bases had no gene match. CDR3 sequence: CSAPPRTSGRDEQFF. The CDR3 coding sequence is TGCAGTGCTCCCCCCCGGACTAGCGGTCGAGATGAGCAGTTCTTC.

This clonotype was seen only a few times. The V call is TRBV9, the J call TRBJ2-6; the D is unclear. V was pared by 4 bases and J by 0 bases, with 11 bases between. The CDR3 is 16 residues long. Germline CDR1 reads SGDLS; CDR2 reads YYNGEE. The CDR3 DNA follows: TGTGCCAGCAGCCCCGCAGCCGACTCTGGGGCCAACGTCCTGACTTTC. Translated: CASSPAADSGANVLTF.

This clonotype was found a few times. V usage is TRBV25-1 and J usage is TRBJ2-5; 10 nucleotides match TRBD2. From germline, CDR1 is MGHDK and CDR2 SYGVNS. V gave up 3 bases and J gave up 3 bases; unmatched junction bases: 4. This CDR3 is 15 amino acids long. The CDR3 bases are TGTGCCAGCAGTGACTTAGCGGGGGGCAAAGAGACCCAGTACTTC. Its translation is CASSDLAGGKETQYF.

The V call is TRBV7-2, the J call TRBJ2-3; TRBD2 is a possible D gene (5 bases). Germline assignment: CDR1 SGHTA and CDR2 FQGNSA. The CDR3 extends over 14 amino acids. V shed 1 base and J shed 8 bases, with 13 bases lying between them. The CDR3 is CASSLGFREGTQYF. In DNA form, the CDR3 reads TGTGCCAGCAGCTTAGGGTTCCGGGAAGGTACGCAGTATTTT.

The J gene is TRBJ2-1, the V gene TRBV4-3; D is possibly TRBD1 (6 bases). This CDR3 is built from 15 residues. Germline-derived CDR1 and CDR2 are LGHNA and YSLEER. Trimming took off 0 bases at V and 8 bases at J, with 14 bases between the two ends. CDR3 residues: CASSQDLQGKDEQFF. In DNA, the CDR3 is TGCGCCAGCAGCCAAGATTTACAGGGCAAGGATGAGCAGTTCTTC.

The rearrangement joins TRBV20-1 to TRBJ2-7; 15 bases map to TRBD2. The junction had 6 bases not matched to a gene; V was cut back by 1 base and J by 2 bases. The CDR3 is 17 residues long. Germline values: CDR1 DFQATT, CDR2 SNEGSKA (reference sequence). The CDR3 DNA reads as TGCAGTGCTAGAGCGCCGGGACTAGCGGGGGGAGCCTACGAGCAGTACTTC. It yields the protein CSARAPGLAGGAYEQYF.

The chain carries TRBV20-1 and TRBJ2-7; 7 nucleotides agree with TRBD2. The DNA matches TRBJ2-4 better at its end, which makes the J call doubtful. This CDR3 region has 14 residues. The germline gives CDR1 DFQATT, CDR2 SNEGSKA (reference sequence). The CDR3 DNA reads as TGCAGTGCCGATCCCTGGGGGGGCAAAAACATTCAGTACTTC. The encoded protein is CSADPWGGKNIQYF.

V gene TRBV4-1 combines with J gene TRBJ2-1, with unresolved D. With the DNA end fitting TRBJ2-7 better, the J assignment may be wrong. Germline CDR1 reads MGHRA; CDR2 reads YSYEKL. This CDR3 region has 16 residues. The CDR3 reads CASSGITTNHTYEQYF. CDR3 nucleotides: TGCGCCAGCAGCGGGATTACCACGAATCATACATACGAGCAGTACTTC.

The chain combines TRBV6-2 or TRBV6-3 with TRBJ1-2, with TRBD1 matching 8 bases. After removal of 5 bases from V and 7 bases from J, the junction contained 3 bases not matched to a gene. CDR1 and CDR2 from the germline V gene are MNHEY and SVGEGT. The CDR3 runs 12 residues. CDR3 residues: CASSTTGVGYTF. CDR3 nucleotide sequence: TGTGCCAGCAGTACGACAGGGGTTGGCTACACCTTC.

This clonotype was seen a few times. The J gene is TRBJ2-3, the V gene TRBV4-3, with D perhaps matching TRBD2 (5 bases). Between the trimmed V and J ends, which lost 2 bases and 5 bases, there was a span of 11 bases. CDR3 length: 14 residues. Germline V gene sequence: CDR1 LGHNA, CDR2 YSLEER. CDR3 protein: CASSQMKEVDTQYF. In nucleotides, the CDR3 is TGCGCCAGCAGCCAAATGAAGGAGGTAGATACGCAGTATTTT.

J is TRBJ2-1 and V is TRBV25-1, with D maybe TRBD2 (6 bases). The CDR3 has 15 amino acids. V was cut by 8 bases and J by 0 bases, with 14 bases left in between. The germline gives CDR1 MGHDK, CDR2 SYGVNS. For the CDR3, the DNA is TGTGCCAGCCTGGGGGGTTTGAGCTCCTACAATGAGCAGTTCTTC. Protein product: CASLGGLSSYNEQFF.

The chain links TRBV6-6 to TRBJ1-1; tentative D call: TRBD1 (6 bases). V was trimmed by 4 bases and J by 4 bases, leaving 19 bases between them. There are 16 residues in the CDR3. The germline V gene has CDR1 MNHNY and CDR2 SVGAGI (reference sequence). CDR3 region: CASSSNLRGKGTEAFF. CDR3 nucleotides: TGTGCCAGCAGTTCTAACCTCAGGGGTAAGGGCACTGAAGCTTTCTTT.

The CDR3 reads CASSLSSPSATQYF. CDR3 in DNA: TGTGCCAGCAGCTTGTCTAGTCCCTCGGCGACCCAGTACTTC. The V gene is TRBV7-9, the J gene TRBJ2-5; D is undetermined. Trimming took 3 bases from V and 7 from J, leaving 15 bases between them. CDR1 and CDR2 from the germline V gene are SEHNR and FQNEAQ (reference sequence). CDR3 size: 14 residues. The whole variable domain, remainder taken from reference TRBV7-9 and TRBJ2-5, is DTGVSQNPRHKITKRGQNVTFRCDPISEHNRLYWYRQTLGQGPEFLTYFQNEAQLEKSRLLSDRFSAERPKGSFSTLEIQRTEQGDSAMYLCASSLSSPSATQYFGPGTRLLVL.